This entry lists 24 T cell receptor beta chains sequenced from one sample in a study of blood T cell repertoires in COVID-19. Method: immunoSEQ multiplex PCR; TCRdb's copy keeps in-frame clones and lacks some. The table shows 150,000 to 200,000 clones, with approximately 82% occurring only once. Specimen: PBMCs or T cells enriched from blood (not recorded which). These receptor sequences come from a man in his fifties who had recovered from COVID-19.

V gene TRBV18 combines with J gene TRBJ2-1; TRBD2 aligns across 8 bases. The junction had 7 bases not matched to a gene; V was cut back by 6 bases and J by 0 bases. The CDR3 spans 16 residues. CDR1 is KGHSH and CDR2 is LQKENI in the germline V gene. This CDR3 reads CASSLQGTSSYNEQFF. CDR3 DNA: TGTGCCAGCTCGCTTCAGGGGACTAGCTCCTACAATGAGCAGTTCTTC.

The V gene is TRBV4-2, the J gene TRBJ2-1; 7 bases are a match to TRBD2. The V segment lost 0 bases and the J segment 6 bases; nucleotides outside the gene matches: 11. The V gene's germline CDR1 is LGHNA and CDR2 YNFKEQ. The CDR3 spans 17 residues. The CDR3 DNA follows: TGTGCCAGCAGCCAAGATCGGATAGCGGGCCCGGGCAATGAGCAGTTCTTC. It yields the protein CASSQDRIAGPGNEQFF.

V and J are TRBV7-6 and TRBJ1-6; D is possibly TRBD1 (6 bases). Trimming took off 5 bases at V and 12 bases at J, with 14 bases between the two ends. Germline loops: CDR1 SGHVS, CDR2 FNYEAQ. The CDR3 loop spans 13 amino acids. The CDR3 loop reads CASSPRTEGPLHF. In nucleotides, the CDR3 is TGTGCCAGCAGCCCCCGGACAGAAGGACCCCTCCACTTT.

Points on this clone: Other DNA sequences in the sample encode the same CDR3. The rearrangement joins TRBV7-2 to TRBJ2-3; 13 bases agree with TRBD2. From germline, CDR1 is SGHTA and CDR2 FQGNSA. This CDR3 has 15 amino acids. J lost 6 bases, V lost 3 bases, and 3 bases had no gene match. DNA of the CDR3: TGTGCCAGCAGCTTTACTAGCGGGGGGGCGGATACGCAGTATTTT. Translated: CASSFTSGGADTQYF.

V usage is TRBV2 and J usage is TRBJ2-7; the match to TRBD2 covers 8 bases. From germline, CDR1 is SNHLY and CDR2 FYNNEI. This CDR3 is 16 amino acids long. Losses at the gene ends were 1 base for V and 6 bases for J; bases not matched to a gene: 11. The CDR3, as DNA: TGTGCCAGCAGTGAAGAGATGGGGACTAGTGGTGGCGAGCAGTACTTC. This codes for CASSEEMGTSGGEQYF. The variable domain in full, completed from reference TRBV2 and TRBJ2-7, reads EPEVTQTPSHQVTQMGQEVILRCVPISNHLYFYWYRQILGQKVEFLVSFYNNEISEKSEIFDDQFSVERPDGSNFTLKIRSTKLEDSAMYFCASSEEMGTSGGEQYFGPGTRLTVT.

J is TRBJ2-3 and V is TRBV30, with TRBD2 matching over 8 bases. The CDR3 totals 14 residues. Germline V lookup: CDR1 GTSNPN, CDR2 SVGIG (reference sequence). After removal of 2 bases from V and 3 bases from J, the junction contained 4 bases not matched to a gene. This CDR3 reads CAWSMGLETDTQYF. DNA of the CDR3: TGTGCCTGGAGTATGGGACTAGAGACAGATACGCAGTATTTT.

The chain has TRBV9 and TRBJ1-2; 7 bases line up with TRBD1. With V trimmed by 2 bases and J by 4 bases, 5 bases remained unmatched. Per the germline V gene, CDR1 is SGDLS and CDR2 is YYNGEE. This CDR3 has 14 amino acids. CDR3 sequence reads: CASSVPGTVYGYTF. CDR3 DNA: TGTGCCAGCAGCGTCCCTGGGACAGTCTATGGCTACACCTTC.

This clone was seen only a few times. The chain joins TRBV18 to TRBJ1-1; D remains unclear. CDR1 is KGHSH, CDR2 LQKENI, per germline. The ends were cut back, 1 base at V and 5 bases at J, with 11 bases in the middle. The CDR3 extends over 14 amino acids. CDR3 DNA: TGTGCCAGCTCACCACGCGGGGTTGGAACTGAAGCTTTCTTT. This encodes CASSPRGVGTEAFF.

The chain recombines TRBV4-2 with TRBJ2-1, with D perhaps TRBD1 (7 bases). CDR1 is LGHNA, CDR2 YNFKEQ, per germline. V shed 2 bases and J shed 4 bases, with 18 bases lying between them. This CDR3 is built from 17 residues. CDR3 amino acids: CASSQSREAGGYNEQFF. For the CDR3, the DNA is TGTGCCAGCAGCCAATCAAGGGAGGCAGGGGGTTACAATGAGCAGTTCTTC.

DNA for the CDR3: TGTGCCGGTAACAGGGAGATGAACACTGAAGCTTTCTTT. It encodes CAGNREMNTEAFF. The chain has TRBV2 and TRBJ1-1; a weak D match, TRBD1 (6 bases). CDR1 and CDR2 (germline): SNHLY, FYNNEI. The CDR3 is made up of 13 amino acids. Trimming removed 11 bases at V and 0 bases at J, with 13 bases between.

The genes are TRBV7-9 and TRBJ1-5; 10 bases align to TRBD1. V trimming: 5 bases; J trimming: 4 bases; junction bases outside the gene matches: 5. There are 15 residues in the CDR3. Looked up from germline, CDR1 is SEHNR and CDR2 is FQNEAQ (reference sequence). In DNA form, the CDR3 reads TGTGCCAGCAGCCGCGGACAGGGGGGGAATCAGCCCCAGCATTTT. Translated, it gives CASSRGQGGNQPQHF.

The chain employs TRBV5-4 and TRBJ2-3, with 9 bases matching TRBD2. The V gene end was trimmed by 0 bases and the J gene end by 2 bases; junction bases not matched to a gene: 4. The CDR3 runs to 16 residues. Germline V gives CDR1 SGHNT, CDR2 YYREEE (reference sequence). CDR3: CASSLAAGGPTDTQYF. The CDR3 DNA sequence: TGTGCCAGCAGCTTGGCGGCGGGGGGGCCCACAGATACGCAGTATTTT.

V usage is TRBV2 and J usage is TRBJ2-7; 8 nucleotides match TRBD1. V lost 3 bases, J lost 4 bases, and 5 bases stayed unmatched. The CDR3 sequence is 14 residues long. Germline loops: CDR1 SNHLY, CDR2 FYNNEI. For the CDR3, the DNA is TGTGCCAGCAGTGAGCAGGGGGCGCGGTACGAGCAGTACTTC. Translated, it gives CASSEQGARYEQYF.

The CDR3 sequence is CANPFGYGYTF. CDR3 DNA: TGCGCCAACCCGTTCGGCTATGGCTACACCTTC. The chain joins TRBV5-1 to TRBJ1-2; D is undetermined. CDR1 is SGHRS, CDR2 YFSETQ, per germline. V was pared by 9 bases and J by 4 bases, with 10 bases between. CDR3 length: 11 amino acids.

This clone was observed a handful of times. The CDR3 is CASSPTGTGGFGGNTIYF. CDR3 bases: TGTGCCAGCAGCCCCACCGGGACAGGGGGCTTTGGAGGAAACACCATATATTTT. This chain uses TRBV27 with TRBJ1-3; 12 bases match TRBD1. Per germline, CDR1 MNHEY and CDR2 SMNVEV (reference sequence). There are 18 residues in the CDR3. The J segment lost 4 bases and the V segment lost 6 bases, leaving 13 bases of the junction unmatched.

This clone came up a few times. The chain is built from TRBV19 and TRBJ2-5; 8 bases align to TRBD1. CDR1 and CDR2 (germline): LNHDA, SQIVND (reference sequence). The CDR3 covers 14 residues. V trimming: 4 bases; J trimming: 4 bases; junction bases outside the gene matches: 5. The CDR3 DNA follows: TGTGCCAGTAGTAGGCAGGGGGCCTTAGAGACCCAGTACTTC. Its protein product is CASSRQGALETQYF.

This chain links TRBV5-4 with TRBJ2-1, with 9 nucleotides matching TRBD2. Germline CDR1 SGHNT, CDR2 YYREEE (reference sequence). V trimming: 0 bases; J trimming: 6 bases; junction bases outside the gene matches: 4. This CDR3 region has 15 residues. Here the CDR3 reads CASSLGGGEANEQFF. CDR3 bases: TGTGCCAGCAGCTTGGGCGGGGGGGAAGCCAATGAGCAGTTCTTC.

The genes are TRBV24-1 and TRBJ2-7, with D tentatively TRBD2 (5 bases). Germline V CDR1 and CDR2: KGHDR, SFDVKD. V shed 7 bases and J shed 0 bases, with 12 bases lying between them. The CDR3 is 14 residues long. CDR3 sequence: CATSAGGVSYEQYF. The CDR3 nucleotides read TGTGCCACCAGCGCGGGCGGAGTCTCCTACGAGCAGTACTTC.

The V and J genes are TRBV9 and TRBJ2-5, with 11 bases matching TRBD1. With 7 bases clipped from V and 1 base from J, the junction kept 21 bases outside the gene matches. This CDR3 has 20 amino acids. Germline V gene data show CDR1 as SGDLS and CDR2 as YYNGEE. CDR3 coding DNA: TGTGCCAGCTCGCGAAGACCCGGGACAGGGGGAGCCAGCCCCCAAGAGACCCAGTACTTC. Residues: CASSRRPGTGGASPQETQYF.

This clone has only one observation. This sequence joins TRBV19 and TRBJ1-4; D gene unclear. With 5 bases removed from V and 0 bases from J, the gap between germline ends came to 13 bases. This CDR3 is built from 16 residues. The germline gives CDR1 LNHDA, CDR2 SQIVND (reference sequence). In DNA, the CDR3 is TGTGCCAGTAGTGTGTGGTCACCAGCAACTAATGAAAAACTGTTTTTT. It codes for CASSVWSPATNEKLFF.

The chain has TRBV28 and TRBJ1-2; tentatively, D is TRBD1 (5 bases). CDR3 length: 14 residues. Germline V lookup: CDR1 MDHEN, CDR2 SYDVKM. Trimming cost V 5 bases and J 0 bases, with 10 bases left between them. The CDR3 DNA is TGTGCCAGCAGTAAGAGACAGACTAACTATGGCTACACCTTC. Translating it yields CASSKRQTNYGYTF.

This clone is a singleton in its sample. The chain has TRBV19 and TRBJ1-6; D is ambiguous. The CDR3 is 15 amino acids. From germline, CDR1 is LNHDA and CDR2 SQIVND (reference sequence). V dropped 7 bases and J dropped 0 bases, with 10 bases sitting between them. The chain's CDR3 is CASNEGNSYNSPLHF. DNA of the CDR3: TGTGCCAGTAATGAGGGTAACTCCTATAATTCACCCCTCCACTTT.

This chain joins TRBV18 and TRBJ1-5; no firm D call. This CDR3 has 17 residues. V lost 6 bases, J lost 0 bases, and 18 bases lay in between. The germline gives CDR1 KGHSH, CDR2 LQKENI. The CDR3 DNA sequence: TGTGCCAGCTCCCTTAACCATCCAGTCAATAGCAATCAGCCCCAGCATTTT. Protein product: CASSLNHPVNSNQPQHF.

This rearrangement joins TRBV5-1 to TRBJ1-1; 7 positions agree with TRBD1. V lost 3 bases, J lost 7 bases, and 12 bases stayed unmatched. There are 15 residues in the CDR3. Looked up from germline, CDR1 is SGHRS and CDR2 is YFSETQ. DNA for the CDR3: TGCGCCAGCAGCTCCCCCGACAGGGTCCAGGTTGAAGCTTTCTTT. It yields the protein CASSSPDRVQVEAFF.